Sequencing of this TCR beta chain was carried out in a study of CXCR3-negative and CXCR3-positive naive CD8 T cells. Study results and limitations: Comparably high diversity was seen in both naive subsets, and much lower diversity in memory CD8+ cells. Against CXCR3-negative naive cells, CXCR3-positive naive cells showed more hydrophobic TRB CDR3s.

In germline, CDR1 is SGHRS, CDR2 YFSETQ. CDR3 length: 12 residues. In preparing the TRB cDNA libraries, 5' RACE with UMI labels was used. TCRdb reprocessed the 5' RACE reads, with one entry per CDR3 protein and no DNA. In total, the table holds around 63,000 distinct CDR3 sequences. Within the CD8+ T cell compartment, naive cells were CD45RO-CCR7+CD27+CD95-. With regard to this clonotype: The antigen remains unidentified.

Sequenced sample: naive CXCR3+ CD8+ T cells from blood. Specified subset: CD45RO-CCR7+CD27+CD95- naive CD8+ T cells expressing CXCR3 (TNR3+). The V call is TRBV5-1, the J call TRBJ2-4. This receptor was obtained from a human donor in good health. Some clones in this sample may be carry-over from other donors' samples. CDR3 amino acids: CASYESSNIQYF.